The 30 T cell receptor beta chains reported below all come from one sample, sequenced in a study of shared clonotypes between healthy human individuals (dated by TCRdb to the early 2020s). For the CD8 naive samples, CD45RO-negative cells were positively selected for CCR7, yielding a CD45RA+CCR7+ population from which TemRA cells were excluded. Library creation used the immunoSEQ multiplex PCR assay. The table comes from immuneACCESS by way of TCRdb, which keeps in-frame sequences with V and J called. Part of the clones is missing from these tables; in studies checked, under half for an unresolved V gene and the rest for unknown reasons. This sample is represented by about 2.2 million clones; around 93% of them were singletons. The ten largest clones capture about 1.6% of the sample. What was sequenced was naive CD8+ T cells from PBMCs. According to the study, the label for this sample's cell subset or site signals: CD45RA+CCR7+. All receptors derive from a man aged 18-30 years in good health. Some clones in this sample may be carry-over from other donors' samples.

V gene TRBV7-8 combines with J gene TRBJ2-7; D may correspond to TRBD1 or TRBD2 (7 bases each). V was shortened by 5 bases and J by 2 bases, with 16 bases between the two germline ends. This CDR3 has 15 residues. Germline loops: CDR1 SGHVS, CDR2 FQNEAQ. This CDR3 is CASSPRQGLPYEQYF. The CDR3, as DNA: TGTGCCAGCAGCCCCAGACAGGGACTACCCTACGAGCAGTACTTC.

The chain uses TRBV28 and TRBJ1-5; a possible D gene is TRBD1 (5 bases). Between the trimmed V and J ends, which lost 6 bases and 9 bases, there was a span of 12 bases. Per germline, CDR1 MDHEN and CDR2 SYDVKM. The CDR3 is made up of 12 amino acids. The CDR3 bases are TGTGCCAGCAGCCGGATGGGGGGGCCCCAGCATTTT. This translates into CASSRMGGPQHF.

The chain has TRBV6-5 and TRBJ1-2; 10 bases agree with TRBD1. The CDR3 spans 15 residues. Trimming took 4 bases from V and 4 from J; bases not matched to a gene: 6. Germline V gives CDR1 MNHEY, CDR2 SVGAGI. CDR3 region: CASSFGQGERYGYTF. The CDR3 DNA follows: TGTGCCAGCAGTTTCGGACAGGGGGAACGCTATGGCTACACCTTC.

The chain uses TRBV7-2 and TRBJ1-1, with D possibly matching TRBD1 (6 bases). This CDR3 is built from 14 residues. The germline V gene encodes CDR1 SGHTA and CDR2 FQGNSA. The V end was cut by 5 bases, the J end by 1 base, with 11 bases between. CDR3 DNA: TGTGCCAGCAGCACGCTCAGGGGGAACACTGAAGCTTTCTTT. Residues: CASSTLRGNTEAFF.

The DNA for the CDR3 is TGTGCCTGGAGGGTCCCGGGACCGTTCTATGGCTACACCTTC. Protein sequence: CAWRVPGPFYGYTF. The chain combines TRBV30 with TRBJ1-2; a weak D match, TRBD1 (5 bases). CDR3 length: 14 residues. Per the germline V gene, CDR1 is GTSNPN and CDR2 is SVGIG (reference sequence). Trimming shortened V by 3 bases and J by 4 bases, and 15 bases separated the two germline ends.

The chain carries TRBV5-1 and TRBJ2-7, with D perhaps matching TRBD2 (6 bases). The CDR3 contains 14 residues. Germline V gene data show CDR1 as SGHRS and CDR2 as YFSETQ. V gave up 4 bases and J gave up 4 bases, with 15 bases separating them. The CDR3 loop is CASSVGRGSYEQYF. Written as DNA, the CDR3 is TGCGCCAGCAGCGTTGGACGGGGGTCTTACGAGCAGTACTTC. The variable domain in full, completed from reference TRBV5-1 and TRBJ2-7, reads KAGVTQTPRYLIKTRGQQVTLSCSPISGHRSVSWYQQTPGQGLQFLFEYFSETQRNKGNFPGRFSGRQFSNSRSEMNVSTLELGDSALYLCASSVGRGSYEQYFGPGTRLTVT.

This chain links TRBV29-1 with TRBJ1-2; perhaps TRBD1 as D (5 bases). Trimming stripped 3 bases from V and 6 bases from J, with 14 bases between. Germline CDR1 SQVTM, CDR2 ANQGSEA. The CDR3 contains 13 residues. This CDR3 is CSVEGRDNHGYTF. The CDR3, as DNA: TGCAGCGTTGAGGGCAGGGATAATCATGGCTACACCTTC.

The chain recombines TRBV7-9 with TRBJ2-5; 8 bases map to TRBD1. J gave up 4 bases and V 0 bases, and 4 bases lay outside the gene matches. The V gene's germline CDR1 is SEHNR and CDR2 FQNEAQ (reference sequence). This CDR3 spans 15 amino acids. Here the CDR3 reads CASSLASDRGETQYF. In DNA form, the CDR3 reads TGTGCCAGCAGCTTAGCTTCCGACAGGGGAGAGACCCAGTACTTC.

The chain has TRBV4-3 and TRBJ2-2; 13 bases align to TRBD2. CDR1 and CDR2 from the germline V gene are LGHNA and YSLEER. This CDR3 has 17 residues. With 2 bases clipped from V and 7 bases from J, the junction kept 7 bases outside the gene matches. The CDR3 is CASSQKLAGGPNGELFF. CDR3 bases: TGCGCCAGCAGCCAAAAACTAGCGGGAGGGCCCAACGGGGAGCTGTTTTTT.

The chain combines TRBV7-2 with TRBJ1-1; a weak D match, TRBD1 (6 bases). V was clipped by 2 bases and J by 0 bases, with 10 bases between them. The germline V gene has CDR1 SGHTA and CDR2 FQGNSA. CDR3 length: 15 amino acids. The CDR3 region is CASSLRTVVNTEAFF. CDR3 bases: TGTGCCAGCAGCTTACGGACAGTGGTGAACACTGAAGCTTTCTTT.

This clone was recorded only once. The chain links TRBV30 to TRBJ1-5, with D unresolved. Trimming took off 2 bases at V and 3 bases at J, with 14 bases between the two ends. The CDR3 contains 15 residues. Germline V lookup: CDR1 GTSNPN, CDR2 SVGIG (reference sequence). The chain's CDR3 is CAWSPVIGPNQPQHF. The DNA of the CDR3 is TGTGCCTGGAGTCCGGTGATAGGGCCCAATCAGCCCCAGCATTTT.

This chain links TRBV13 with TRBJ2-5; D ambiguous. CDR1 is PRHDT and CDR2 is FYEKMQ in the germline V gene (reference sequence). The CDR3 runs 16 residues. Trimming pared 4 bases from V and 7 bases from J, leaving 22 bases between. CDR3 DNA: TGTGCCAGCAGCTGGCGGACCGATTCCTCATCGGTGACCCAGTACTTC. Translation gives CASSWRTDSSSVTQYF.

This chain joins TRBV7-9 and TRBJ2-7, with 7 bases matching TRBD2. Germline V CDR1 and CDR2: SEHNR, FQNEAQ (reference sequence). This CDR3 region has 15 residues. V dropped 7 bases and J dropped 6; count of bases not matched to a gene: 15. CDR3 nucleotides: TGTGCCAGCACTCTTCCGGGACTAAGTGCTTCCGAGCAGTACTTC. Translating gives CASTLPGLSASEQYF.

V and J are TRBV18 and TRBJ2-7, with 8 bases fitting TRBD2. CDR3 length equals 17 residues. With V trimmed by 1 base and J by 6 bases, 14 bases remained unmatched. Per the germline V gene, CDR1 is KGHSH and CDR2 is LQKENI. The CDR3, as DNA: TGTGCCAGCTCACCACAGCATACAGGGACTAGTAAGGGCGAGCAGTACTTC. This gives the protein CASSPQHTGTSKGEQYF. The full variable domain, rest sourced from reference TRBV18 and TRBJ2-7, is NAGVMQNPRHLVRRRGQEARLRCSPMKGHSHVYWYRQLPEEGLKFMVYLQKENIIDESGMPKERFSAEFPKEGPSILRIQQVVRGDSAAYFCASSPQHTGTSKGEQYFGPGTRLTVT.

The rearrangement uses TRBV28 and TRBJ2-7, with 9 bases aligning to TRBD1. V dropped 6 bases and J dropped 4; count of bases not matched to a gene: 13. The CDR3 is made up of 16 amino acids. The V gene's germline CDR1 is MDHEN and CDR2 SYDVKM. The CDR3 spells CASSDTWTGVSYEQYF. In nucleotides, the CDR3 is TGTGCCAGCAGCGACACTTGGACAGGGGTCAGTTACGAGCAGTACTTC.

The CDR3: CASSSVGTGGYEQYF. In nucleotides, the CDR3 is TGTGCCAGCAGTTCCGTGGGGACAGGGGGGTACGAGCAGTACTTC. The chain links TRBV27 to TRBJ2-7, with TRBD1 identical over 11 bases. This CDR3 contains 15 residues. Germline trimming cut 4 bases from V and 4 bases from J; bases unmatched to any gene: 6. Germline V gene sequence: CDR1 MNHEY, CDR2 SMNVEV (reference sequence).

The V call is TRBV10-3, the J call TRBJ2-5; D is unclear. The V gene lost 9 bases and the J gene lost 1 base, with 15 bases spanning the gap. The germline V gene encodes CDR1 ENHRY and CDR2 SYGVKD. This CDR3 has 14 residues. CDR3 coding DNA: TGTGCCATTGGGGATTTGGTCGGCCAAGAGACCCAGTACTTC. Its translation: CAIGDLVGQETQYF.

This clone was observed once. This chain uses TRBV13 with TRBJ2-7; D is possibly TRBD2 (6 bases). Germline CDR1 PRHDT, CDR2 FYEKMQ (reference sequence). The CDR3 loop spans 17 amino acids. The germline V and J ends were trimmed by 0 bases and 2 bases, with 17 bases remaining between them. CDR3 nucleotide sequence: TGTGCCAGCAGCTTAGGAACTAGCCGAGCGGGCACCTACGAGCAGTACTTC. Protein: CASSLGTSRAGTYEQYF.

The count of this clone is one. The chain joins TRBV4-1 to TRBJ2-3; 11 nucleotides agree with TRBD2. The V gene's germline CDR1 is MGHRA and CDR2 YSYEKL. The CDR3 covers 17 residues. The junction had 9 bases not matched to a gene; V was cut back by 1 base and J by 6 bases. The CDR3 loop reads CASSQGGVAGGWDTQYF. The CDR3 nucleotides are TGCGCCAGCAGCCAAGGGGGGGTAGCGGGAGGGTGGGATACGCAGTATTTT.

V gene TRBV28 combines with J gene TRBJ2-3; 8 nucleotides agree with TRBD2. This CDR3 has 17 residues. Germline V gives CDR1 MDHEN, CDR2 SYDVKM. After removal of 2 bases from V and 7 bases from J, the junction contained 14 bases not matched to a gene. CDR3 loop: CASSLRIAGTPANTQYF. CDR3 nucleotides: TGTGCCAGCAGTTTAAGGATAGCGGGAACCCCGGCGAATACGCAGTATTTT.

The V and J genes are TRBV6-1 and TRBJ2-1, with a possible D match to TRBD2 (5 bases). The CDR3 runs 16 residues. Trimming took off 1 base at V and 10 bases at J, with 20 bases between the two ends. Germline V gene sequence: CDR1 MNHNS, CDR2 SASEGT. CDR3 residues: CASSEDLALDGQEQFF. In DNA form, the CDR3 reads TGTGCCAGCAGTGAAGACCTAGCCTTGGACGGGCAAGAGCAGTTCTTC.

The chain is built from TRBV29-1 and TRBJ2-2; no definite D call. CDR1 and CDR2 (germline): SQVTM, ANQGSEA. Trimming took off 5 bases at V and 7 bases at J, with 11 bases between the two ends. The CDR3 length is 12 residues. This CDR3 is CSVLVGYGELFF. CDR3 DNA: TGCAGCGTTCTGGTGGGGTACGGGGAGCTGTTTTTT.

CDR3 DNA sequence: TGTGCCAGCAGTTTGATTCGGGGGGCAGGGGTAAACACTGAAGCTTTCTTT. Translation gives CASSLIRGAGVNTEAFF. The J gene is TRBJ1-1, the V gene TRBV27; possibly TRBD1 for D (6 bases). In germline, CDR1 is MNHEY, CDR2 SMNVEV (reference sequence). The CDR3 contains 17 residues. Trimming took off 3 bases at V and 2 bases at J, with 19 bases between the two ends.

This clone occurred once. This chain's CDR3 is CASSYFSSGSTDTQYF. The CDR3 DNA is TGTGCCAGCAGTTACTTCTCTAGCGGGAGCACAGATACGCAGTATTTT. The chain employs TRBV6-6 and TRBJ2-3, with 8 positions matching TRBD2. Germline V gene data show CDR1 as MNHNY and CDR2 as SVGAGI (reference sequence). The CDR3 spans 16 residues. Trimming removed 1 base from V and 0 bases from J; junction bases left unmatched: 3.

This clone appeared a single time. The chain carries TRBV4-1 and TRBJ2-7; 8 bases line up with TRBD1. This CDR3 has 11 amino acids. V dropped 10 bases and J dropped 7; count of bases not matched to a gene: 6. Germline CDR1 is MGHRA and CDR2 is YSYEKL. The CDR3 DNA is TGCGCCACCGGGGACAGGCGGGAGCAGTACTTC. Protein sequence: CATGDRREQYF.

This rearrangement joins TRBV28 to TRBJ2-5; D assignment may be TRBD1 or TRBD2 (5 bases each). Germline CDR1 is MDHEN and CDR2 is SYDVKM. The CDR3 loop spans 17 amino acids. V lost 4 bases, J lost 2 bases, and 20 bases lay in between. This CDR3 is CASSYRQGEVGQETQYF. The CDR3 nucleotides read TGTGCCAGCAGTTACCGCCAGGGAGAAGTAGGACAAGAGACCCAGTACTTC. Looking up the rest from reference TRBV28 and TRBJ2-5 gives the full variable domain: DVKVTQSSRYLVKRTGEKVFLECVQDMDHENMFWYRQDPGLGLRLIYFSYDVKMKEKGDIPEGYSVSREKKERFSLILESASTNQTSMYLCASSYRQGEVGQETQYFGPGTRLLVL.

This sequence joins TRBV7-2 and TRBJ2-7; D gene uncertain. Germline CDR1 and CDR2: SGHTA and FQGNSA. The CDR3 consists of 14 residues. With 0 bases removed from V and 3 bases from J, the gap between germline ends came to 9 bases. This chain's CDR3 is CASSLAGGVYEQYF. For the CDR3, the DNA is TGTGCCAGCAGCTTAGCCGGTGGGGTCTACGAGCAGTACTTC.

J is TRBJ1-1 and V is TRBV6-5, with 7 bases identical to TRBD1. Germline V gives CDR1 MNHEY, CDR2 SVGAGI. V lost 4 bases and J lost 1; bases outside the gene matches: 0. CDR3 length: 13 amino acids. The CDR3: CASSWDRNTEAFF. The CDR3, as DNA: TGTGCCAGCAGTTGGGACAGGAACACTGAAGCTTTCTTT.

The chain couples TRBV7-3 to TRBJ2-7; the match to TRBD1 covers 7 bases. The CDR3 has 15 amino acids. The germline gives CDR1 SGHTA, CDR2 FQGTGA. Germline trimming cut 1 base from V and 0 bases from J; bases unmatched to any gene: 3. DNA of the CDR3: TGTGCCAGCAGCTTAATGCCAGGGGGCTCCTACGAGCAGTACTTC. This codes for CASSLMPGGSYEQYF.

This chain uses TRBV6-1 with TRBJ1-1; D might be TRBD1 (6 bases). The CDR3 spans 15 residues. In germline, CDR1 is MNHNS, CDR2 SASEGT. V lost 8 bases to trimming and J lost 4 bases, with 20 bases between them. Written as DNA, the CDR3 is TGTGCCAGCCCGAAAGGGGGGGCGAGAAGCACTGAAGCTTTCTTT. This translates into CASPKGGARSTEAFF.